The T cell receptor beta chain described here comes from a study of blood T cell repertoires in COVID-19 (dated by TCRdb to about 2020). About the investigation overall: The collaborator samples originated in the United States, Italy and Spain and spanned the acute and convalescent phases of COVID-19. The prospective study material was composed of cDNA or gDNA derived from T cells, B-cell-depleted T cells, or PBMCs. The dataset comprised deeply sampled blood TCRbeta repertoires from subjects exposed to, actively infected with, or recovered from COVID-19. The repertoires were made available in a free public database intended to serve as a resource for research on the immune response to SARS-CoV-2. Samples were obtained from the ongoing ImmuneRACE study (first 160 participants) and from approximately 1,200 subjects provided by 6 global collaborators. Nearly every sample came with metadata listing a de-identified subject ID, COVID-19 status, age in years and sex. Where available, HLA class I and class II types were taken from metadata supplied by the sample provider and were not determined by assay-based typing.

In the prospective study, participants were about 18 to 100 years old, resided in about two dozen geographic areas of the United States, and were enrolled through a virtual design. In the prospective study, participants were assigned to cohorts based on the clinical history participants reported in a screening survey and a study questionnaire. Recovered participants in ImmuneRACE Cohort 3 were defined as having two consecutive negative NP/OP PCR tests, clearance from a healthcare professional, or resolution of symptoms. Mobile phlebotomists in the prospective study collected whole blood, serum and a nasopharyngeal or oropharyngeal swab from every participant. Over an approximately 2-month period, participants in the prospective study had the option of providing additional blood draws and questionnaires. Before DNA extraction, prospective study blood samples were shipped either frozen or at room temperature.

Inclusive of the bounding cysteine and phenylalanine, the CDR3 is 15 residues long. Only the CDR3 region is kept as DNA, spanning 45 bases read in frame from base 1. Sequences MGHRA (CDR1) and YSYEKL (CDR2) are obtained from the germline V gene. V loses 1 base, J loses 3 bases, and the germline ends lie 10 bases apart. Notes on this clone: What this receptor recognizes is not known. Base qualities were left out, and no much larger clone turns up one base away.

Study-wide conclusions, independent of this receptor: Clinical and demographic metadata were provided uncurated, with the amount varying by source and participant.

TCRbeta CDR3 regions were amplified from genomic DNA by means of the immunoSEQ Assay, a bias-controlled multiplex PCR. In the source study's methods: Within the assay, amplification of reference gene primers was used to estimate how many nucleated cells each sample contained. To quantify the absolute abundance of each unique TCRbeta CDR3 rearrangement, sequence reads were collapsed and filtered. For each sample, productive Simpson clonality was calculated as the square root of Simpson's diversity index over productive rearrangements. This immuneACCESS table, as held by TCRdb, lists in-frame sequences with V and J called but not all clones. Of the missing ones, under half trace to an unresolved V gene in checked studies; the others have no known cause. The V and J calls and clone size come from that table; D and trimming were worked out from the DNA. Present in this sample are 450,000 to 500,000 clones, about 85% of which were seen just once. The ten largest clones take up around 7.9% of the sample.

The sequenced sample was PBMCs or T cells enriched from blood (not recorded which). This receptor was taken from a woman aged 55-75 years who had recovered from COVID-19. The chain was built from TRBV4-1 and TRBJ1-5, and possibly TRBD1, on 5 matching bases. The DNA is TGCGCCAGCAGCCAAGCCCAGGGTCTCAATCAGCCCCAGCATTTT. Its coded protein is CASSQAQGLNQPQHF.